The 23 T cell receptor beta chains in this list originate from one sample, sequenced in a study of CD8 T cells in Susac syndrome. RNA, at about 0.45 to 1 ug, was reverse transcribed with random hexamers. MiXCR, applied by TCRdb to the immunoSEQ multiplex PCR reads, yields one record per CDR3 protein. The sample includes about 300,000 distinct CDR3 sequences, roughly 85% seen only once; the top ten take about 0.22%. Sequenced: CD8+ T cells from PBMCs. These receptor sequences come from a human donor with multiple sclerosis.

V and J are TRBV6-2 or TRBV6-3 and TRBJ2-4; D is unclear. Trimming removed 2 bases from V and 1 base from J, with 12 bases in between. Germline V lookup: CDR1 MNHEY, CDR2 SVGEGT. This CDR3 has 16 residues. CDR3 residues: CASSYPIPRAKNIQYF. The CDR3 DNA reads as TGTGCCAGCAGTTACCCTATCCCACGGGCCAAAAACATTCAGTACTTC.

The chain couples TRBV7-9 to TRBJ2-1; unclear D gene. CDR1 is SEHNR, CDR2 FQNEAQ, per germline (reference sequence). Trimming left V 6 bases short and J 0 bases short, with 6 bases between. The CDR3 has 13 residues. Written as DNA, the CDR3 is TGTGCCAGCAGGTTGGGCTCCTACAATGAGCAGTTCTTC. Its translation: CASRLGSYNEQFF.

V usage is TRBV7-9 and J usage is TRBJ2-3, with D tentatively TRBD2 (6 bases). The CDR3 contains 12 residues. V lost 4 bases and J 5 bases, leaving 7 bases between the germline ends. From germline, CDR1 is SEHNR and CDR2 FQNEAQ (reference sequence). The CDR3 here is CASSSGGDTQYF. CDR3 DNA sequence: TGTGCCAGCAGCTCCGGGGGAGATACGCAGTATTTT.

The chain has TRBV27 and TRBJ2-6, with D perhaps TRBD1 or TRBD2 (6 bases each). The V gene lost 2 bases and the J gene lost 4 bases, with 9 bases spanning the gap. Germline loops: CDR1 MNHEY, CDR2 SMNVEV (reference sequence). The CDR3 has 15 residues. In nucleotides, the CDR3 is TGTGCCAGCAGTTTAGGAGGGGGAGGGGCCAACGTCCTGACTTTC. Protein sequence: CASSLGGGGANVLTF.

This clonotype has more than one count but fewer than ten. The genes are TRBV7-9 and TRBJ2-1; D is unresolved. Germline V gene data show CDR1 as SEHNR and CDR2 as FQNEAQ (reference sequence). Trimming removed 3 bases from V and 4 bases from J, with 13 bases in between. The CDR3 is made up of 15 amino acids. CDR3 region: CASSLGIGGYNEQFF. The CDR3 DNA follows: TGTGCCAGCAGCTTGGGGATAGGTGGTTACAATGAGCAGTTCTTC.

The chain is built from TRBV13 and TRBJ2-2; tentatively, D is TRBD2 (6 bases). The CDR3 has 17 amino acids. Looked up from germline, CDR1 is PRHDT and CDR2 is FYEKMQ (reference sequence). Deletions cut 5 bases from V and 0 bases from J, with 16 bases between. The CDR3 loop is CASSATVLATNTGELFF. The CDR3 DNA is TGTGCCAGCAGCGCCACAGTACTAGCTACGAACACCGGGGAGCTGTTTTTT. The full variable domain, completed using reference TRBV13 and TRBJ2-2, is AAGVIQSPRHLIKEKRETATLKCYPIPRHDTVYWYQQGPGQDPQFLISFYEKMQSDKGSIPDRFSAQQFSDYHSELNMSSLELGDSALYFCASSATVLATNTGELFFGEGSRLTVL.

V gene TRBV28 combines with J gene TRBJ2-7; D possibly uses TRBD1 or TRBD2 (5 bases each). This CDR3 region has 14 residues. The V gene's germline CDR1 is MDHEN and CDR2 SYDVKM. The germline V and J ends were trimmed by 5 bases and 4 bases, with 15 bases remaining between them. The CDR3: CASSPRDGLYEQYF. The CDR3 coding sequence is TGTGCCAGCAGTCCCCGGGACGGATTATACGAGCAGTACTTC.

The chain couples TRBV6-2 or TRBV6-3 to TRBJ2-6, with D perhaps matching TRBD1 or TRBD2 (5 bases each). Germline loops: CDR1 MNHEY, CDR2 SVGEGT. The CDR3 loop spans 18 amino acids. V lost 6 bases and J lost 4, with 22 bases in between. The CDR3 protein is CASRDPGRVPPGANVLTF. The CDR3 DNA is TGTGCCAGCAGAGATCCGGGACGGGTACCTCCGGGGGCCAACGTCCTGACTTTC.

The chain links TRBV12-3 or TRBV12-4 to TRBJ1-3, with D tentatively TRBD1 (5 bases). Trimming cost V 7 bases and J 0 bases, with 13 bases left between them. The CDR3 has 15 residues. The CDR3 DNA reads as TGTGCCAGCACCATGACAGCGAGCTCTGGAAACACCATATATTTT. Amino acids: CASTMTASSGNTIYF.

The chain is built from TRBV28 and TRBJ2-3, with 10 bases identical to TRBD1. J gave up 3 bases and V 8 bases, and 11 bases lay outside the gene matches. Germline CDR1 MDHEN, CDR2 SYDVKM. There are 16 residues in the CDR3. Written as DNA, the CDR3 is TGTGCCAGCGGAAGCGACAGGGGGCTGGCTACAGATACGCAGTATTTT. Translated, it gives CASGSDRGLATDTQYF.

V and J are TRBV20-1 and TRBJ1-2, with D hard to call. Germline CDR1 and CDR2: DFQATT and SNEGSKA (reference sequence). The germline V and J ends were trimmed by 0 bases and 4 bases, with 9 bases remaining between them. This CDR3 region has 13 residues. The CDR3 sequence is CSARDEELYGYTF. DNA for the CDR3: TGCAGTGCTAGAGATGAGGAACTCTATGGCTACACCTTC.

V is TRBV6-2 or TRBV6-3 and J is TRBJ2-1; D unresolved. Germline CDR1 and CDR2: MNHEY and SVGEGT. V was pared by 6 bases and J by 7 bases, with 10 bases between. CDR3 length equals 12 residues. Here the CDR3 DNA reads TGTGCCAGCAGCCCTACGTGGAATGAGCAGTTCTTC. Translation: CASSPTWNEQFF.

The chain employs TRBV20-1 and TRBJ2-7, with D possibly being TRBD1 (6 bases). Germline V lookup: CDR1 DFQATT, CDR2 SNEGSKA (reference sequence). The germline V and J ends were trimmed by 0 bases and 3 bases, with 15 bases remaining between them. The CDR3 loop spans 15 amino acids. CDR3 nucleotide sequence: TGCAGTGCTAGAGATCTGGCGAAGGGGGTCTACGAGCAGTACTTC. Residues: CSARDLAKGVYEQYF.

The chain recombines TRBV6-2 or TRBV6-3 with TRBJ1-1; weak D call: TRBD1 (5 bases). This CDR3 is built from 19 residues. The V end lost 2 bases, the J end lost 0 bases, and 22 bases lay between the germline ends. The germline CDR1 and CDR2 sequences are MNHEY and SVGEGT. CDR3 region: CASSYEGLRDSTLNTEAFF. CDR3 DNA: TGTGCCAGCAGTTACGAGGGTCTAAGGGACTCTACCTTGAACACTGAAGCTTTCTTT.

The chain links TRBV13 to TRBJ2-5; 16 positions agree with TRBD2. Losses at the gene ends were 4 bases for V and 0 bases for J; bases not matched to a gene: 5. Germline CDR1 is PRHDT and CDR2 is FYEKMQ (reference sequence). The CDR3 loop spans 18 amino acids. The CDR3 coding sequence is TGTGCCAGCAGCTCGGTGGGACTAGCGGGAGGGTACCAAGAGACCCAGTACTTC. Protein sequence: CASSSVGLAGGYQETQYF.

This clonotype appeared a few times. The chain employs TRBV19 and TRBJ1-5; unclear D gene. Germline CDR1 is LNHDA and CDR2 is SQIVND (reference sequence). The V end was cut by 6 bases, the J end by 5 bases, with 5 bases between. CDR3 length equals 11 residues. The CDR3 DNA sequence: TGTGCCAGTAGCGGGGATCAGCCCCAGCATTTT. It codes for CASSGDQPQHF.

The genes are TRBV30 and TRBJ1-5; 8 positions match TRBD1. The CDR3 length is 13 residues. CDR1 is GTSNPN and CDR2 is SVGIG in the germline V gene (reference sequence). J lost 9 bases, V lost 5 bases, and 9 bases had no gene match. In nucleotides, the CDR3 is TGTGCCTGGGCCGGACAGGGAGGGCCGCCCCAGCATTTT. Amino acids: CAWAGQGGPPQHF.

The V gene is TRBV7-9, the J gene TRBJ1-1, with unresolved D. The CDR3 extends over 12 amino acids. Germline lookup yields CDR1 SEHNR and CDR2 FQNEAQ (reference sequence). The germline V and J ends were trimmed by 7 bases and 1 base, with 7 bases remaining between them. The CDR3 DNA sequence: TGTGCCAGCATAGACGGGAACACTGAAGCTTTCTTT. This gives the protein CASIDGNTEAFF. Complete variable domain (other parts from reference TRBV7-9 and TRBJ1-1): DTGVSQNPRHKITKRGQNVTFRCDPISEHNRLYWYRQTLGQGPEFLTYFQNEAQLEKSRLLSDRFSAERPKGSFSTLEIQRTEQGDSAMYLCASIDGNTEAFFGQGTRLTVV.

The CDR3 loop is CSAKTRSYEQYF. The CDR3 DNA sequence: TGCAGTGCTAAAACCCGCTCCTACGAGCAGTACTTC. This sequence joins TRBV20-1 and TRBJ2-7; D unclear. V was shortened by 4 bases and J by 0 bases, with 7 bases between the two germline ends. Looked up from germline, CDR1 is DFQATT and CDR2 is SNEGSKA (reference sequence). The CDR3 loop spans 12 amino acids.

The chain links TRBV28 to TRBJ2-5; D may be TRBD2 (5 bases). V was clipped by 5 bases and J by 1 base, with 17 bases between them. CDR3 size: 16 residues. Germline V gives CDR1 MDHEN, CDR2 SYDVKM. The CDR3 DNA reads TGTGCCAGCAGTCCTCGGGAAAAGGGCTCCCAAGAGACCCAGTACTTC. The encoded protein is CASSPREKGSQETQYF.

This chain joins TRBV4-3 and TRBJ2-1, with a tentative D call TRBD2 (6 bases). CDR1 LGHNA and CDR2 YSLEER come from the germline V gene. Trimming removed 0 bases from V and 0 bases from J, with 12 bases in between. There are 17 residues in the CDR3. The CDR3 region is CASSQEWGVSSYNEQFF. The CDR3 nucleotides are TGCGCCAGCAGCCAAGAGTGGGGGGTTAGCTCCTACAATGAGCAGTTCTTC.

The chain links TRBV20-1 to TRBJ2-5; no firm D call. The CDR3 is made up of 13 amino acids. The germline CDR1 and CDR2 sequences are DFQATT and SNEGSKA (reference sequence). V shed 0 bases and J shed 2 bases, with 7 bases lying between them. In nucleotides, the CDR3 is TGCAGTGCTAGAGAGGTTGGGCAAGAGACCCAGTACTTC. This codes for CSAREVGQETQYF.

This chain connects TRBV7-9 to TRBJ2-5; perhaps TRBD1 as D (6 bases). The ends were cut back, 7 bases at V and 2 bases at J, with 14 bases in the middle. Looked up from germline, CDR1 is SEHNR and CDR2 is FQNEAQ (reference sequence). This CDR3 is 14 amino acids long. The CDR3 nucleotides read TGTGCCAGCAACCCCCCCGGGACACAAGAGACCCAGTACTTC. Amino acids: CASNPPGTQETQYF. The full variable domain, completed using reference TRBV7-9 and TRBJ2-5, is DTGVSQNPRHKITKRGQNVTFRCDPISEHNRLYWYRQTLGQGPEFLTYFQNEAQLEKSRLLSDRFSAERPKGSFSTLEIQRTEQGDSAMYLCASNPPGTQETQYFGPGTRLLVL.